This T cell receptor (beta chain) was captured by sequencing in a study of CD8 T cells in ankylosing spondylitis. Regarding the study as a whole: Reportedly, disease-linked clones are significantly enriched in ankylosing spondylitis patients' matched synovial fluid. Ankylosing spondylitis blood seemed to carry a telltale TCR beta motif made of several highly homologous variants. A number of the motif variants had already been described in reactive arthritis synovial fluid and blood.

The V segment lost 1 base and the J segment 4 bases; nucleotides outside the gene matches: 3. CDR3 length equals 15 residues. The germline gives CDR1 SEHNR, CDR2 FQNEAQ (reference sequence). This clonotype has a handful of counts. Its antigen is still unknown. Libraries of TCR beta came from quantitative 5'-RACE with molecular barcodes. TCRdb processed the 5' RACE reads anew with MiXCR; each CDR3 protein has one entry. The sample lists fewer than 250,000 distinct CDR3 sequences; over 9.5% were seen once. This chain links TRBV7-9 with TRBJ2-3, with 9 nucleotides matching TRBD2. The source of this sequence is a male donor with ankylosing spondylitis or in good health (not recorded which). The sequenced sample consisted of blood, either unsorted or a sorted T cell fraction (not recorded which). The CDR3 DNA reads as TGTGCCAGCAGCTTAGTGGTAGCGGGAGCAGATACGCAGTATTTT. Protein: CASSLVVAGADTQYF.